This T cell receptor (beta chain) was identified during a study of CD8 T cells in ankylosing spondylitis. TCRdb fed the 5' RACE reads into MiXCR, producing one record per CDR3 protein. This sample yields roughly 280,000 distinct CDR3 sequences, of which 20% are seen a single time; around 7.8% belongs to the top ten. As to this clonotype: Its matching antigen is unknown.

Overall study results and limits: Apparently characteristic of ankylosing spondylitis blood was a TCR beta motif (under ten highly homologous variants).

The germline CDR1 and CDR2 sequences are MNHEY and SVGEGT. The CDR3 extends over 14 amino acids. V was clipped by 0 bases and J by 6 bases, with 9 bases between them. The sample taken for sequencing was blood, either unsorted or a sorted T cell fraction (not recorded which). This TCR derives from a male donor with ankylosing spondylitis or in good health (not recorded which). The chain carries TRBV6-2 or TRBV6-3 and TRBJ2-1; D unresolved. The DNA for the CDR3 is TGTGCCAGCAGTTACTCGAATCCCTTCAATGAGCAGTTCTTC. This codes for CASSYSNPFNEQFF.